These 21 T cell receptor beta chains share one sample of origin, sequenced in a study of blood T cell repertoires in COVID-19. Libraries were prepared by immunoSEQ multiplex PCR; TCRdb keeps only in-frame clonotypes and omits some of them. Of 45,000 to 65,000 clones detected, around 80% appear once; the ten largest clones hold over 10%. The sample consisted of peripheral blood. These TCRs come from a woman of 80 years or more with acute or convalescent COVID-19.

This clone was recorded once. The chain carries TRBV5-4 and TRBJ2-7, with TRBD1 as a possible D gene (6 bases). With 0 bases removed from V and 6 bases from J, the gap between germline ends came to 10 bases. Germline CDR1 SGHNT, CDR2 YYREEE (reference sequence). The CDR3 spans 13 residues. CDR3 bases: TGTGCCAGCAGCTTGGACAGGGTTGCCGAGCAGTACTTC. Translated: CASSLDRVAEQYF. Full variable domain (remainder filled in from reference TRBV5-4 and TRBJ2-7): ETGVTQSPTHLIKTRGQQVTLRCSSQSGHNTVSWYQQALGQGPQFIFQYYREEENGRGNFPPRFSGLQFPNYSSELNVNALELDDSALYLCASSLDRVAEQYFGPGTRLTVT.

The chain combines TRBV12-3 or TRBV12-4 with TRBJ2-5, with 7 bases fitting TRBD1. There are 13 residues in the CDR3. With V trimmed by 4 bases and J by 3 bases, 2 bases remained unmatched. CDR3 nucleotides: TGTGCCAGCAGTTGGGACAGCGAAGAGACCCAGTACTTC. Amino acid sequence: CASSWDSEETQYF.

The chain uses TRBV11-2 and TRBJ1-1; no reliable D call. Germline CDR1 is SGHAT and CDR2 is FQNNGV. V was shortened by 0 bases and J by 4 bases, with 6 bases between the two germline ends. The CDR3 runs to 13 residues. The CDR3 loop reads CASSLDEATEAFF. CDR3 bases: TGTGCCAGCAGCTTAGACGAGGCCACTGAAGCTTTCTTT.

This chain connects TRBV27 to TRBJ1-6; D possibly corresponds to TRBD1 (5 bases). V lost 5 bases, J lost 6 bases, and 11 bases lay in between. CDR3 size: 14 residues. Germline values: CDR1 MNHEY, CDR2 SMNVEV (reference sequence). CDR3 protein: CASSGTGRNSPLHF. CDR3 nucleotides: TGTGCCAGCAGTGGAACAGGACGTAATTCACCCCTCCACTTT.

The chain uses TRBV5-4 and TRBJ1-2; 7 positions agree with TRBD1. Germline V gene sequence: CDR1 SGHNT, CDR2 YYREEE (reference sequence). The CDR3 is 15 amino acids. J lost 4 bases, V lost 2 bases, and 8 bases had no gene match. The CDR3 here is CASSLLLTGIYGYTF. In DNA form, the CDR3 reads TGTGCCAGCAGCTTATTGCTGACAGGGATCTATGGCTACACCTTC.

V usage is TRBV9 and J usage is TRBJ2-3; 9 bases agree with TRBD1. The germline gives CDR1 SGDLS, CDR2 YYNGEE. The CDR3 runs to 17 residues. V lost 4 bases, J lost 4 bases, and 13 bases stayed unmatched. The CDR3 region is CASSFAGTGFVADTQYF. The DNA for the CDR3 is TGTGCCAGCAGCTTCGCCGGGACAGGGTTTGTCGCAGATACGCAGTATTTT.

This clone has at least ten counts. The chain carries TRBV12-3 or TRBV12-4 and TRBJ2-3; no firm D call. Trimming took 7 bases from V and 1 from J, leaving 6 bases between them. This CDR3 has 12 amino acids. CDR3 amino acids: CASMPGTDTQYF. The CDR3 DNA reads TGTGCCAGCATGCCGGGCACAGATACGCAGTATTTT.

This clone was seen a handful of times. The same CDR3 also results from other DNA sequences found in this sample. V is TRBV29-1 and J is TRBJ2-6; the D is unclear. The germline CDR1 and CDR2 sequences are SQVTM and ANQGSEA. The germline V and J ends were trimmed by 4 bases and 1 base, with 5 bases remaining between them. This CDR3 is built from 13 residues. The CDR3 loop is CSVALSGANVLTF. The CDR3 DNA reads TGCAGCGTTGCTTTATCTGGGGCCAACGTCCTGACTTTC. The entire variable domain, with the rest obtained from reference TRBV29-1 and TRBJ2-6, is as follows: SAVISQKPSRDICQRGTSLTIQCQVDSQVTMMFWYRQQPGQSLTLIATANQGSEATYESGFVIDKFPISRPNLTFSTLTVSNMSPEDSSIYLCSVALSGANVLTFGAGSRLTVL.

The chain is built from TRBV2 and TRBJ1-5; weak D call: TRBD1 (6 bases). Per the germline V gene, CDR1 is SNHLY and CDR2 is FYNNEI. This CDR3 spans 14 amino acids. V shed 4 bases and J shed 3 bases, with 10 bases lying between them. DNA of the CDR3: TGTGCCAGCAGTGTCAGGGGTGCCAATCAGCCCCAGCATTTT. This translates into CASSVRGANQPQHF.

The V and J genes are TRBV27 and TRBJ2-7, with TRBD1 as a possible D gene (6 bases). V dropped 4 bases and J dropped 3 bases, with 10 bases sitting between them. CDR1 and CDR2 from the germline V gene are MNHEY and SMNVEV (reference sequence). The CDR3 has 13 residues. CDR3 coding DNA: TGTGCCAGCAGTTCTGGACAGCTCTACGAGCAGTACTTC. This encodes CASSSGQLYEQYF.

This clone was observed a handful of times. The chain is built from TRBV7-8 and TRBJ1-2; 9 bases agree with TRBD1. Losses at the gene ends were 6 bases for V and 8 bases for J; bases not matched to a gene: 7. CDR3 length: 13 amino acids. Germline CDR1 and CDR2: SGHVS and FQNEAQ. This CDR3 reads CASSTGTGLGYTF. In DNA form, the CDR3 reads TGTGCCAGCAGTACCGGGACAGGGTTAGGCTACACCTTC.

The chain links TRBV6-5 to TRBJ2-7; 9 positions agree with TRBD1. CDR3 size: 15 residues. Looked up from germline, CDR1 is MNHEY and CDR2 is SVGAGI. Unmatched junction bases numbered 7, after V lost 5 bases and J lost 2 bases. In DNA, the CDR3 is TGTGCCAGCAGTCCGGGACAGGGAGGACCCTACGAGCAGTACTTC. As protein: CASSPGQGGPYEQYF.

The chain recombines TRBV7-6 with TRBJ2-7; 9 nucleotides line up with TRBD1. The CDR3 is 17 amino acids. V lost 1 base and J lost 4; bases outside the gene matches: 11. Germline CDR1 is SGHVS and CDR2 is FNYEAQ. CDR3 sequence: CASSLGKRTGDPYEQYF. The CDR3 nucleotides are TGTGCCAGCAGCTTAGGGAAGAGGACAGGGGACCCATACGAGCAGTACTTC.

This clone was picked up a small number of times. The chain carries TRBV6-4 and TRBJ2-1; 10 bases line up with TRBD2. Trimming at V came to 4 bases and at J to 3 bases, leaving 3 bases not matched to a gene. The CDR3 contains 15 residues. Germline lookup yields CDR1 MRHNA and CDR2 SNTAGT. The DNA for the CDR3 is TGTGCCAGCAGTGCCTTAGCGGGGGGCTACAATGAGCAGTTCTTC. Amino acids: CASSALAGGYNEQFF.

The CDR3 loop reads CSATGVEAFF. CDR3 nucleotide sequence: TGCAGTGCCACGGGTGTTGAAGCTTTCTTT. V and J are TRBV20-1 and TRBJ1-1, with D unclear. This CDR3 contains 10 residues. CDR1 and CDR2 from the germline V gene are DFQATT and SNEGSKA (reference sequence). V lost 6 bases and J lost 7, with 9 bases in between.

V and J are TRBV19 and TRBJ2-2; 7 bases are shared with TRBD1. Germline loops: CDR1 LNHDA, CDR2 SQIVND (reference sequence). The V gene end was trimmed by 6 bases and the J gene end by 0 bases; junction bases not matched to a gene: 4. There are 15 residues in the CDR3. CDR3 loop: CASSGDSANTGELFF. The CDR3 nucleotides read TGTGCCAGTAGCGGGGACAGCGCGAACACCGGGGAGCTGTTTTTT.

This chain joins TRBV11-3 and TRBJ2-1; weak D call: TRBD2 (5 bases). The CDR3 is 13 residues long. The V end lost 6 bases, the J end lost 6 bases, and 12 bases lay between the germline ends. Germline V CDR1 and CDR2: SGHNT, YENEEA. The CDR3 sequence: CASSNRGSNEQFF. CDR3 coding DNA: TGTGCCAGCAGTAACCGGGGAAGCAATGAGCAGTTCTTC. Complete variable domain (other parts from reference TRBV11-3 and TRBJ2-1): EAGVVQSPRYKIIEKKQPVAFWCNPISGHNTLYWYLQNLGQGPELLIRYENEEAVDDSQLPKDRFSAERLKGVDSTLKIQPAELGDSAVYLCASSNRGSNEQFFGPGTRLTVL.

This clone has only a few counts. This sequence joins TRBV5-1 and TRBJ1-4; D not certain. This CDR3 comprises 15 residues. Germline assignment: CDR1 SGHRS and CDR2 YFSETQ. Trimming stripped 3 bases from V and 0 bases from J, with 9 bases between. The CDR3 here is CASSSAGTTNEKLFF. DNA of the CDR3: TGCGCCAGCAGCTCGGCGGGAACAACTAATGAAAAACTGTTTTTT.

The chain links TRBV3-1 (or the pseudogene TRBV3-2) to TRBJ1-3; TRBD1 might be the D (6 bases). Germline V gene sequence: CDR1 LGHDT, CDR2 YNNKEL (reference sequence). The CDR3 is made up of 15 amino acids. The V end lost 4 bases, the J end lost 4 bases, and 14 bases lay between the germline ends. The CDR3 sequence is CASSPQRTAGNTIYF. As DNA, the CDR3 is TGTGCCAGCAGCCCCCAAAGGACAGCGGGAAACACCATATATTTT.

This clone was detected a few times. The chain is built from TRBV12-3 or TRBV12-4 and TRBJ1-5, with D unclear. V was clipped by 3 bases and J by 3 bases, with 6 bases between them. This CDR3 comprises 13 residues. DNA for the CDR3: TGTGCCAGCAGTTTGTCAGTCAATCAGCCCCAGCATTTT. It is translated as CASSLSVNQPQHF.

In DNA, the CDR3 is TGTGCCAGCAGCGTAGGGCAGGGGCCGAACAATGAGCAGTTCTTC. Translation: CASSVGQGPNNEQFF. The chain is built from TRBV9 and TRBJ2-1, with D tentatively TRBD1 (6 bases). From germline, CDR1 is SGDLS and CDR2 YYNGEE. Trimming cost V 0 bases and J 5 bases, with 12 bases left between them. This CDR3 contains 15 residues. Filled out from reference TRBV9 and TRBJ2-1, the complete variable domain reads DSGVTQTPKHLITATGQRVTLRCSPRSGDLSVYWYQQSLDQGLQFLIQYYNGEERAKGNILERFSAQQFPDLHSELNLSSLELGDSALYFCASSVGQGPNNEQFFGPGTRLTVL.